These 9 T cell receptor beta chains share one sample of origin, sequenced in a study of T cell responses to AZD1222 COVID-19 vaccine. This table comes from immunoSEQ multiplex PCR, and its TCRdb copy is limited to in-frame clones, with some not included. Among 80,000 or so clones, about 90% were seen once, and the ten largest hold roughly 1.6%. The sample in question was peripheral blood, obtained on day 0 of AZD1222 vaccination. Receptor source: an adult in good health.

This clone occurred a few times. The J gene is TRBJ2-2, the V gene TRBV14; the D gene is possibly TRBD2 (5 bases). Trimming took 2 bases from V and 6 from J, leaving 13 bases between them. The germline gives CDR1 SGHDN, CDR2 FVKESK. The CDR3 is 15 amino acids. This CDR3 is CASSQWENGAGELFF. The CDR3 nucleotides are TGTGCCAGCAGCCAATGGGAGAACGGGGCCGGGGAGCTGTTTTTT.

V gene TRBV4-2 combines with J gene TRBJ2-1, with 8 bases lining up with TRBD2. The CDR3 contains 15 residues. From germline, CDR1 is LGHNA and CDR2 YNFKEQ. Trimming took 3 bases from V and 4 from J; bases not matched to a gene: 5. The CDR3, as DNA: TGTGCCAGCAGCCACCGGGGGGGAACGTACAATGAGCAGTTCTTC. It specifies CASSHRGGTYNEQFF.

V usage is TRBV4-2 and J usage is TRBJ2-7; D may be TRBD2 (5 bases). Germline loops: CDR1 LGHNA, CDR2 YNFKEQ. Trimming removed 1 base from V and 0 bases from J, with 10 bases in between. The CDR3 extends over 15 amino acids. The CDR3: CASSQAGTSSYEQYF. The CDR3, as DNA: TGTGCCAGCAGCCAAGCGGGAACGAGCTCCTACGAGCAGTACTTC.

V usage is TRBV20-1 and J usage is TRBJ2-7; no definite D call. The CDR3 sequence is 11 residues long. The V gene's germline CDR1 is DFQATT and CDR2 SNEGSKA (reference sequence). The ends were cut back, 4 bases at V and 7 bases at J, with 11 bases in the middle. The CDR3, as DNA: TGCAGTGCTACTAATGGGCTTGAGCAGTACTTC. It translates to CSATNGLEQYF.

The rearrangement uses TRBV29-1 and TRBJ1-1; perhaps TRBD1 as D (6 bases). Trimming left V 7 bases short and J 3 bases short, with 18 bases between. Per the germline V gene, CDR1 is SQVTM and CDR2 is ANQGSEA. The CDR3 runs 14 residues. In DNA, the CDR3 is TGCAGCGCGCAGGAGGGGGGAGGGTACACTGAAGCTTTCTTT. This encodes CSAQEGGGYTEAFF.

The chain combines TRBV19 with TRBJ1-4; no firm D call. V gave up 3 bases and J gave up 6 bases, with 14 bases separating them. This CDR3 is built from 15 residues. Germline CDR1 and CDR2: LNHDA and SQIVND (reference sequence). CDR3 sequence: CASSIKRAGDEKLFF. Written as DNA, the CDR3 is TGTGCCAGTAGTATTAAAAGGGCCGGGGATGAAAAACTGTTTTTT.

This chain joins TRBV25-1 and TRBJ1-1; D is ambiguous. The CDR3 has 14 residues. Trimming took 2 bases from V and 2 from J, leaving 9 bases between them. Germline CDR1 is MGHDK and CDR2 is SYGVNS. CDR3 loop: CASSEKGINTEAFF. CDR3 coding DNA: TGTGCCAGCAGTGAAAAGGGCATCAACACTGAAGCTTTCTTT.

The V gene is TRBV10-1, the J gene TRBJ2-7; 9 bases fit TRBD1. V was clipped by 6 bases and J by 2 bases; unmatched bases: 17. The germline V gene has CDR1 WNHNN and CDR2 SYGVQD (reference sequence). The CDR3 loop spans 18 amino acids. The DNA for the CDR3 is TGCGCCAGCAGACTTTCGCGACACAAGGACAGGGGAGCCTACGAGCAGTACTTC. This translates into CASRLSRHKDRGAYEQYF.

V gene TRBV19 combines with J gene TRBJ2-2; D remains unclear. Trimming took 2 bases from V and 2 from J, leaving 6 bases between them. The CDR3 contains 14 residues. Germline V CDR1 and CDR2: LNHDA, SQIVND (reference sequence). CDR3 nucleotide sequence: TGTGCCAGTAGTATAAACAGTAACACCGGGGAGCTGTTTTTT. Residues: CASSINSNTGELFF. The whole variable domain, remainder taken from reference TRBV19 and TRBJ2-2, is DGGITQSPKYLFRKEGQNVTLSCEQNLNHDAMYWYRQDPGQGLRLIYYSQIVNDFQKGDIAEGYSVSREKKESFPLTVTSAQKNPTAFYLCASSINSNTGELFFGEGSRLTVL.